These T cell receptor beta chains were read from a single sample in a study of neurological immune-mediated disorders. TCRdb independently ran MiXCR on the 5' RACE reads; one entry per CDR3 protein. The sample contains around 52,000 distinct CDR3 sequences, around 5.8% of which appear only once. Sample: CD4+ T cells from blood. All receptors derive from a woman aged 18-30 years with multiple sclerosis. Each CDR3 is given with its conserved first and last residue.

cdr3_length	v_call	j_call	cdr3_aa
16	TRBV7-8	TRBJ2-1	CASSWNRDRAFNEQFF
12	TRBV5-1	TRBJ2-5	CASSLVQETQYF
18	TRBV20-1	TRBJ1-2	CSARDSGFMGRKGYGYTF
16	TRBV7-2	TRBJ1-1	CASSLAWGLTRTEAFF
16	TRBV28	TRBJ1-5	CASRFEQGRRNQPQHF
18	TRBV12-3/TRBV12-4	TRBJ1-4	CASSLATLSTGANEKLFF
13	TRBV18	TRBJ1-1	CASSGQENTEAFF
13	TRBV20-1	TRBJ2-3	CSAREDNTDTQYF
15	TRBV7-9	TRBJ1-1	CASSLAGGLETEAFF
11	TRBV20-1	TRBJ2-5	CTGQNQETQYF
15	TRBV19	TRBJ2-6	CASSPTGAGANVLTF
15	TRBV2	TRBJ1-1	CASSEAGRKGTEAFF
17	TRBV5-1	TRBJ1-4	CASSLRGQGALNEKLFF
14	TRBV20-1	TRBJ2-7	CSASFLGLPYEQYF
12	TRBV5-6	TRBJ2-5	CASSLYAETQYF
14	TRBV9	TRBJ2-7	CASSLESPSYEQYF
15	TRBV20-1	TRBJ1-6	CSAPTRQGSNSPLHF
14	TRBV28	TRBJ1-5	CASSGPQGNQPQHF
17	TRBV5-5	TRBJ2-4	CASSPTQTPLIFGIQYF
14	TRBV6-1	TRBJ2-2	CASRGLVGTGELFF
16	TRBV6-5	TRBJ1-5	CASSPYRTAQSQPQHF
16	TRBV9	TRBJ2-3	CASSVAHSVSTDTQYF
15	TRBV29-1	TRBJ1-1	CSVVGRRDRQTEAFF
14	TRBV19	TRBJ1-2	CASSPRDRGYGYTF
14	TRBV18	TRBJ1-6	CASSGDSYNSPLHF
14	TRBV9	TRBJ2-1	CASSVGVRGNEQFF